These 8 T cell receptor beta chains were sequenced from one sample in a study of CD8 T cells in Susac syndrome. After extraction with the RNeasy kit, roughly 0.45 to 1 ug of the RNA was reverse transcribed using random hexamers. One entry per CDR3 protein results from TCRdb running MiXCR on the immunoSEQ multiplex PCR reads. Here the sample spans about 120,000 distinct CDR3 sequences, 96% being singletons. Source material: CD4+ T cells from PBMCs. The receptors stem from a human donor with Susac syndrome.

The chain is built from TRBV7-6 and TRBJ2-1; a possible D gene is TRBD2 (5 bases). The germline V gene has CDR1 SGHVS and CDR2 FNYEAQ. V gave up 3 bases and J gave up 3 bases, with 6 bases separating them. This CDR3 has 13 amino acids. Here the CDR3 reads CASSLRDYNEQFF. As DNA, the CDR3 is TGTGCCAGCAGCTTGAGGGACTACAATGAGCAGTTCTTC.

This rearrangement joins TRBV10-3 to TRBJ2-7, with D possibly being TRBD1 or TRBD2 (8 bases each). The CDR3 totals 13 residues. Per germline, CDR1 ENHRY and CDR2 SYGVKD. Deletions cut 11 bases from V and 1 base from J, with 15 bases between. The CDR3 protein is CASGGDRSYEQYF. The CDR3 bases are TGTGCCTCGGGGGGGGACAGGTCCTACGAGCAGTACTTC.

V gene TRBV20-1 combines with J gene TRBJ2-1; 9 bases align to TRBD2. This CDR3 is built from 14 residues. Trimming at V came to 4 bases and at J to 6 bases, leaving 7 bases not matched to a gene. CDR1 is DFQATT and CDR2 is SNEGSKA in the germline V gene (reference sequence). The CDR3 DNA reads TGCAGTGCTAAGACTAGCGGACCTACCAATGAGCAGTTCTTC. This codes for CSAKTSGPTNEQFF.

The rearrangement links TRBV29-1 to TRBJ2-6, with D possibly being TRBD1 (5 bases). The CDR3 is 16 amino acids. V lost 3 bases and J 0 bases, leaving 12 bases between the germline ends. Germline loops: CDR1 SQVTM, CDR2 ANQGSEA. CDR3 DNA: TGCAGCGTTGATAGGGGCACTGGCTCTGGGGCCAACGTCCTGACTTTC. Amino acids: CSVDRGTGSGANVLTF.

The gene calls are TRBV25-1 and TRBJ1-2; 8 nucleotides align to TRBD1. CDR3 length: 14 amino acids. The germline V gene encodes CDR1 MGHDK and CDR2 SYGVNS. The trim removed 1 base at V and 2 bases at J, leaving 0 bases unmatched. The CDR3 region has the DNA TGTGCCAGCAGTGAATCAGGGGGCAACTATGGCTACACCTTC. Its protein is CASSESGGNYGYTF.

The genes are TRBV12-3 or TRBV12-4 and TRBJ1-5; 9 bases are a match to TRBD1. This CDR3 contains 14 residues. The J segment lost 4 bases and the V segment lost 6 bases, leaving 4 bases of the junction unmatched. CDR3 nucleotide sequence: TGTGCCAGCAGCCACGGACAGGGGAATCAGCCCCAGCATTTT. It encodes CASSHGQGNQPQHF.

The chain carries TRBV6-2 or TRBV6-3 and TRBJ2-6, with 9 nucleotides matching TRBD1. Germline V gene lookup returns CDR1 MNHEY and CDR2 SVGEGT. With 5 bases clipped from V and 5 bases from J, the junction kept 7 bases outside the gene matches. There are 16 residues in the CDR3. The CDR3 here is CASSAGQGIRANVLTF. DNA for the CDR3: TGTGCCAGCAGTGCCGGACAGGGGATAAGGGCCAACGTCCTGACTTTC.

The chain joins TRBV29-1 to TRBJ2-2; D perhaps matches TRBD1 (5 bases). Trimming removed 3 bases at V and 1 base at J, with 6 bases between. There are 13 residues in the CDR3. Germline lookup yields CDR1 SQVTM and CDR2 ANQGSEA. CDR3 in amino acids: CSVDQGNTGELFF. CDR3 bases: TGCAGCGTTGACCAGGGGAACACCGGGGAGCTGTTTTTT.